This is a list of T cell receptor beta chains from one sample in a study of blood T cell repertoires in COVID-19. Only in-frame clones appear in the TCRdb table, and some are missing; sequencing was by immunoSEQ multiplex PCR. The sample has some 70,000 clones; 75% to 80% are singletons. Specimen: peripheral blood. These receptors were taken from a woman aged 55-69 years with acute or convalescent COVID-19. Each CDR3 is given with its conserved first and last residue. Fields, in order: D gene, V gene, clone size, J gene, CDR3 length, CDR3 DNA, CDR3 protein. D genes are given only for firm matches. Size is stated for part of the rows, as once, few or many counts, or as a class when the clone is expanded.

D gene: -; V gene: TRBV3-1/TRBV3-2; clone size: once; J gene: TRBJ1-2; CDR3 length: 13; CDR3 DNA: TGTGCCAGCAGCCAGACACAGGCTCTTGGCTACACCTTC; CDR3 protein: CASSQTQALGYTF
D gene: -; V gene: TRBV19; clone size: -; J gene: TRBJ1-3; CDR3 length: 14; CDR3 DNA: TGTGCCAGTAGTCAGTGGGGCCCTGGAAACACCATATATTTT; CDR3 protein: CASSQWGPGNTIYF
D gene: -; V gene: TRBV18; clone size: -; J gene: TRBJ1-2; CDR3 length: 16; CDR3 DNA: TGTGCCAGCTCACCACGTTCTACCTCCGAGGACTATGGCTACACCTTC; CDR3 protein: CASSPRSTSEDYGYTF
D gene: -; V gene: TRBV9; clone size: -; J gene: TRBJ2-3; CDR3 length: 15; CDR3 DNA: TGTGCCAGCAGCGTAGCACTAGCTAGCACAGATACGCAGTATTTT; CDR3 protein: CASSVALASTDTQYF
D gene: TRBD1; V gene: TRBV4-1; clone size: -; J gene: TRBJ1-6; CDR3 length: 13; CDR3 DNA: TGCGCCAGCGCACGGGACAGCGATTCACCCCTCCACTTT; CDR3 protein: CASARDSDSPLHF
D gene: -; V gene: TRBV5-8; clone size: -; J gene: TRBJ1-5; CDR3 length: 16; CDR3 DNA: TGTGCCAGCAGCTTGGGATACAGGGATCGCAATCAGCCCCAGCATTTT; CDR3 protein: CASSLGYRDRNQPQHF
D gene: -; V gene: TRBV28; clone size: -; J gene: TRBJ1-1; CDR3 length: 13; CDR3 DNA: TGTGCCAGCAGTTCCCTCAAGGGGCTGGCAGCTTTCTTT; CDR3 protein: CASSSLKGLAAFF
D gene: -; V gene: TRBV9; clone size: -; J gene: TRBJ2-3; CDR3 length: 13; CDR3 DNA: TGTGCCGCGGGGAAGGGGCCTGGATCCCCGCAGTATTTT; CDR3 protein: CAAGKGPGSPQYF
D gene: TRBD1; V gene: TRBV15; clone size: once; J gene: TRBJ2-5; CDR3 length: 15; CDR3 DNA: TGTGCCACCAGCGGGGGACAGGGGAGGTCGGAGACCCAGTACTTC; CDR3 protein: CATSGGQGRSETQYF
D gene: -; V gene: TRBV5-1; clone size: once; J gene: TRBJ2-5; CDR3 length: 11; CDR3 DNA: TGCGCCAGCAGTTTTACAGGAAAGTGGTACTTC; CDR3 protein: CASSFTGKWYF
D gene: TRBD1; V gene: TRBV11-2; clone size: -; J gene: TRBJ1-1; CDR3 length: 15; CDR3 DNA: TGTGCCAGCAGCTACTGGGGACAGGGGGCGACTGAAGCTTTCTTT; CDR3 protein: CASSYWGQGATEAFF
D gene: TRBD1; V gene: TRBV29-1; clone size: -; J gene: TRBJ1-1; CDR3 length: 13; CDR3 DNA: TGCAGCGTGATGACAGGGAAAAACACTGAAGCTTTCTTT; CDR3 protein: CSVMTGKNTEAFF
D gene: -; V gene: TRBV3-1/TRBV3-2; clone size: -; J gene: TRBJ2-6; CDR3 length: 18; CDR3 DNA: TGTGCCAGCAGCCAACATCCCGGACAGAGCTCTGGGGCCAACGTCCTGACTTTC; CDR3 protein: CASSQHPGQSSGANVLTF
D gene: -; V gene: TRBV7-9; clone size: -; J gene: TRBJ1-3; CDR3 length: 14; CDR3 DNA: TGTGCCAGCCTCATCGGAGCCTCTGGAAACACCATATATTTT; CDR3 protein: CASLIGASGNTIYF
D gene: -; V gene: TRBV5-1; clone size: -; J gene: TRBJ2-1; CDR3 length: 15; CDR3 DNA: TGCGCCAGCAGCACTGGACTCCTCCTCGACAATGAGCAGTTCTTC; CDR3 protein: CASSTGLLLDNEQFF
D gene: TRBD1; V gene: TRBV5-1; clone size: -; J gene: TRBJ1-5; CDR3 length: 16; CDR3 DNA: TGCGCCTCTCCAAGAAGACAGGGGCCGAGCAATCAGCCCCAGCATTTT; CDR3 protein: CASPRRQGPSNQPQHF
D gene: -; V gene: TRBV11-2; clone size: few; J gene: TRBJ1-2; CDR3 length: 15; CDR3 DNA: TGTGCCAGCAGTATGGGCGTTATGGGTCTCTATGGCTACACCTTC; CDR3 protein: CASSMGVMGLYGYTF
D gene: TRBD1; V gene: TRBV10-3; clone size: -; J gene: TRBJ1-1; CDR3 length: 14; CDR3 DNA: TGTGCCATCTCCGGACAGGGAATGAACACTGAAGCTTTCTTT; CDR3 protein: CAISGQGMNTEAFF
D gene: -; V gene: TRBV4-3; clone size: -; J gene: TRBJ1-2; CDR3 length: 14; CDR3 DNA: TGCGCCAGCAGCCAAGATAATAGACTTCATGGCTACACCTTC; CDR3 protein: CASSQDNRLHGYTF
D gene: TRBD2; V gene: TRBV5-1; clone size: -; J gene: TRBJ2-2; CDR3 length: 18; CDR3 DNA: TGCGCCAGCAGCTACGGGCTAGCGGGGGGCCTTAACACCGGGGAGCTGTTTTTT; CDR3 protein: CASSYGLAGGLNTGELFF
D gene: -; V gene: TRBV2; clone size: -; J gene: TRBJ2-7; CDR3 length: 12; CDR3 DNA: TGTGCCAGCAGAACTGACAATCCCGGGGAGTACTTC; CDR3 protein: CASRTDNPGEYF
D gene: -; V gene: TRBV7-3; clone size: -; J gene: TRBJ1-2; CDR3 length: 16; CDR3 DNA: TGTGCCAGCAGCTTAAGAGAGGGAGTACCGCGGGATGGCTACACCTTC; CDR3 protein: CASSLREGVPRDGYTF
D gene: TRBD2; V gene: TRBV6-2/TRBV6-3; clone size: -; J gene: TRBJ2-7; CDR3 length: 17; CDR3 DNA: TGTGCCAGCAGTTACTCGTCTTCGGGGGGAAGCTCCTACGAGCAGTACTTC; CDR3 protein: CASSYSSSGGSSYEQYF
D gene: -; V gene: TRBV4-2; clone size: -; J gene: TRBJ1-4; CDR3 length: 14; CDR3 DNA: TGTGCCAGCAGTCTCACCCCCGGGACACAGAAACTGTTTTTT; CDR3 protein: CASSLTPGTQKLFF
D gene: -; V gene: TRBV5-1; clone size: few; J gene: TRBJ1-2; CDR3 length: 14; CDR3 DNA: TGCGCCAGCACCCACTCTCACAGGGACTATGGCTACACCTTC; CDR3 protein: CASTHSHRDYGYTF
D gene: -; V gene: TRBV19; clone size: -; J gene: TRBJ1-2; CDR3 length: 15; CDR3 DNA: TGTGCCAGTAGTATAGTTTTTCAGGTTAACTATGGCTACACCTTC; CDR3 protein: CASSIVFQVNYGYTF
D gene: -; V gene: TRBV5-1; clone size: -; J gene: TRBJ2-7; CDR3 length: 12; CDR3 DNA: TGCGCCAGCAGCCCTGGAGGCAACGAGCAGTACTTC; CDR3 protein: CASSPGGNEQYF
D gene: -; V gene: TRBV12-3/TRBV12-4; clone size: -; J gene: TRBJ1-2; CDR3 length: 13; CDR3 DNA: TGTGCCAGCAGTTACCGGGATCGTGGTGGCTACACCTTC; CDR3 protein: CASSYRDRGGYTF
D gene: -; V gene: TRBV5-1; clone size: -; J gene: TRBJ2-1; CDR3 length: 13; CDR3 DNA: TGCGCCAGCAGCTTCGGGCAGGGGTATGAGCAGTTCTTC; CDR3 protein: CASSFGQGYEQFF
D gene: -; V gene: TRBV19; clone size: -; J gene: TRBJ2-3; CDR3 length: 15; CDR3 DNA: TGTGCCAGTAGTACAGGGGCTTTTAGCACAGATACGCAGTATTTT; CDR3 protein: CASSTGAFSTDTQYF
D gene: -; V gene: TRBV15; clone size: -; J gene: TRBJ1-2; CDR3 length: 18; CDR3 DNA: TGTGCCACCAGCAGAGAGTTGCGTAGGTTGAGCCTATCTGACTACTACACCTTC; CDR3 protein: CATSRELRRLSLSDYYTF
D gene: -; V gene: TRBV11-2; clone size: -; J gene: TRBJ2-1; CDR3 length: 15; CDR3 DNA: TGTGCCAGCAGCTTAGGCCCCCGTACGGGGGACGAGCAGTTCTTC; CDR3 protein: CASSLGPRTGDEQFF
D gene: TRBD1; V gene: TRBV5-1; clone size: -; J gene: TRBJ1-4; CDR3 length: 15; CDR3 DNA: TGCGCCAGCAGCTTGAATACAGGGGGCAATGAAAAACTGTTTTTT; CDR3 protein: CASSLNTGGNEKLFF
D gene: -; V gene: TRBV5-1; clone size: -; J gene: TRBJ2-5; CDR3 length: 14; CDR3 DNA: TGCGCCAGCAGCTTTACTCGTCCGGAAGAGACCCAGTACTTC; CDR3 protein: CASSFTRPEETQYF
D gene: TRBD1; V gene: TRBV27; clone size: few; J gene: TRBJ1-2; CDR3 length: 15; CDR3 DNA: TGTGCCAGCAGTCTACCGGGACAGGGGTTCTATGGCTACACCTTC; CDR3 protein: CASSLPGQGFYGYTF
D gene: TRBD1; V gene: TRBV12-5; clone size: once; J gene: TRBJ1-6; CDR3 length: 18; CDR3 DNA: TGTGCTAGTGGATGGGGGGCAGACAGGGGGCTGCGGAATTCACCCCTCCACTTT; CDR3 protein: CASGWGADRGLRNSPLHF
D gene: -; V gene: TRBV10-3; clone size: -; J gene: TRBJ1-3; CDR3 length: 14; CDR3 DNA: TGTGCCATCAGTCCGGAGGTCCACCCCGCCACCATATATTTT; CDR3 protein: CAISPEVHPATIYF
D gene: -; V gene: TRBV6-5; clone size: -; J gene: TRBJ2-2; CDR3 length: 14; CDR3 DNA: TGTGCCTTAAGGGGCGGGGTGAACACCGGGGAGCTGTTTTTT; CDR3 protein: CALRGGVNTGELFF
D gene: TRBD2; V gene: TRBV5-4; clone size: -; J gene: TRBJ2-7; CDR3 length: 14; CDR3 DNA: TGTGCCAGCAGCTCTAGCGGGGGGAGGCCCGAGCAGTACTTC; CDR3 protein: CASSSSGGRPEQYF
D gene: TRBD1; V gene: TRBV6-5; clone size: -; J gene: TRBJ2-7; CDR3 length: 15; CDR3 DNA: TGTGCCAGCAGTCACAGACAGGGAATCCCAGACGAGCAGTACTTC; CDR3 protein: CASSHRQGIPDEQYF
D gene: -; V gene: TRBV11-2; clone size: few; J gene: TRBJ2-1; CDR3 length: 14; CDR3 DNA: TGTGCCAGCAGCTTTTTTAGGACTCACAATGAGCAGTTCTTC; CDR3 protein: CASSFFRTHNEQFF
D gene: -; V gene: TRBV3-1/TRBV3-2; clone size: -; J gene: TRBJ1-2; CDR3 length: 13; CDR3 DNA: TGTGCCAGCAGCCAAGAACGGGGAAGTTTCTACACCTTC; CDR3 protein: CASSQERGSFYTF
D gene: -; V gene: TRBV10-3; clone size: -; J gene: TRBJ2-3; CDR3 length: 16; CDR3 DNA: TGTGCCATCAGTGACCAGGGCGCGATTTTCACAGATACGCAGTATTTT; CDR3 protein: CAISDQGAIFTDTQYF
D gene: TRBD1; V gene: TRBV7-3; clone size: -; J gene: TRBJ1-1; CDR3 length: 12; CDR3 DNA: TGTGCCAGCAGCTCAGGGGGCCCTGAAGCTTTCTTT; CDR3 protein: CASSSGGPEAFF
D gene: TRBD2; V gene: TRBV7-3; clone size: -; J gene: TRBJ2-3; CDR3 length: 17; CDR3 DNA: TGTGCCAGCAGCTTAGGGCTAGCGGGGGGATCCACAGATACGCAGTATTTT; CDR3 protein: CASSLGLAGGSTDTQYF
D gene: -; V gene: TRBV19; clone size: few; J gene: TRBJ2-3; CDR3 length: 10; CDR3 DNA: TGTGCCACCAAGGAGGGTACGCAGTATTTT; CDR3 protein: CATKEGTQYF
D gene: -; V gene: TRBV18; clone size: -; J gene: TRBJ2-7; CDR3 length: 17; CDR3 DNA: TGTGCCAGCTCACTGGGGGGGGGCAACAGGGTAGACGACGAGCAGTACTTC; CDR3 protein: CASSLGGGNRVDDEQYF
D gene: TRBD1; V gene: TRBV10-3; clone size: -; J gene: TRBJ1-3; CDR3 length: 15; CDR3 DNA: TGTGCCATCAGCGCGACGACAGGGACTGGAAACACCATATATTTT; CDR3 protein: CAISATTGTGNTIYF
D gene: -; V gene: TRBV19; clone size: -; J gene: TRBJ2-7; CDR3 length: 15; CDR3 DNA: TGTGCCAGTAGTATCTCTGCGGGGGCAACCTACGAGCAGTACTTC; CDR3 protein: CASSISAGATYEQYF
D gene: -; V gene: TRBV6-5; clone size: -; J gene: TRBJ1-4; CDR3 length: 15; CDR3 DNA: TGTGCCAGCGGCCAATACGGGGTCGGGAAGGAAAAACTGTTTTTT; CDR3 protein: CASGQYGVGKEKLFF
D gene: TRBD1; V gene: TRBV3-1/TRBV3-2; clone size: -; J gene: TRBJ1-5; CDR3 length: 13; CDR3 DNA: TGTGCCAGCAGCCGCAGGGGGCTGGGGCCCCAGCATTTT; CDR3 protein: CASSRRGLGPQHF
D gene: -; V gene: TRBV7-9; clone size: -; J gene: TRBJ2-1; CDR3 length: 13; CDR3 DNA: TGTGCCACCCGCCCGGGGGAGAGGAATGAGCAGTTCTTC; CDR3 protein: CATRPGERNEQFF